The 9 T cell receptor beta chains below were found in one sample sequenced in a study of T cell repertoires in cytomegalovirus infection. These TCRs are of unknown antigen specificity. TCRdb ran MiXCR on the reads and lists one entry per CDR3 protein. The sample includes under 150,000 distinct CDR3 sequences, over 30% seen only once; the top ten take approximately 41%. The starting material was CD8+ T cells from cultured PBMCs, obtained from culture after CMV antigen stimulation. The receptors originated from a human donor in good health (CMV status not recorded). Some clones in this sample may be carry-over from other donors' samples.

The genes are TRBV6-2 or TRBV6-3 and TRBJ2-1, with TRBD2 identical over 9 bases. Germline lookup yields CDR1 MNHEY and CDR2 SVGEGT. The J segment lost 8 bases and the V segment lost 5 bases, leaving 10 bases of the junction unmatched. This CDR3 is built from 15 residues. The CDR3 DNA reads TGTGCCAGCAGTATCGCGGGGGGGCCTACCTATGAGCAGTTCTTC. It translates to CASSIAGGPTYEQFF.

The sample holds a few counts of this clonotype. The J gene is TRBJ1-1, the V gene TRBV7-9; no clear D. The CDR3 loop spans 14 amino acids. Germline CDR1 reads SEHNR; CDR2 reads FQNEAQ (reference sequence). V dropped 1 base and J dropped 4 bases, with 10 bases sitting between them. This chain's CDR3 is CASSLGGIGTEAFF. The CDR3 DNA follows: TGTGCCAGCAGCTTAGGTGGGATCGGCACTGAAGCTTTCTTT.

CDR3 in amino acids: CASRAGGVTYNEQFF. The CDR3 bases are TGTGCCAGCAGGGCCGGGGGGGTGACCTACAATGAGCAGTTCTTC. This chain joins TRBV28 and TRBJ2-1; 8 bases fit TRBD2. Germline assignment: CDR1 MDHEN and CDR2 SYDVKM. The junction had 6 bases not matched to a gene; V was cut back by 6 bases and J by 2 bases. The CDR3 sequence is 15 residues long.

This clonotype appeared once. The chain employs TRBV7-2 and TRBJ2-4, with 9 bases matching TRBD2. V dropped 5 bases and J dropped 3; count of bases not matched to a gene: 5. CDR3 length equals 15 residues. Germline V CDR1 and CDR2: SGHTA, FQGNSA. CDR3 nucleotide sequence: TGTGCCAGCAGCCCCAGCGGGAGGAACAAAAACATTCAGTACTTC. As protein: CASSPSGRNKNIQYF.

The chain carries TRBV9 and TRBJ2-3; D not resolved. The CDR3 has 12 amino acids. Trimming removed 2 bases at V and 6 bases at J, with 7 bases between. The V gene's germline CDR1 is SGDLS and CDR2 YYNGEE. CDR3 protein: CASSVNADTQYF. DNA for the CDR3: TGTGCCAGCAGCGTTAACGCGGATACGCAGTATTTT. The full variable domain, completed using reference TRBV9 and TRBJ2-3, is DSGVTQTPKHLITATGQRVTLRCSPRSGDLSVYWYQQSLDQGLQFLIQYYNGEERAKGNILERFSAQQFPDLHSELNLSSLELGDSALYFCASSVNADTQYFGPGTRLTVL.

V and J are TRBV7-2 and TRBJ2-1; 12 nucleotides match TRBD2. This CDR3 is 17 amino acids long. V shed 1 base, J shed 7 bases, and the junction held 8 bases outside the gene matches. Per germline, CDR1 SGHTA and CDR2 FQGNSA. CDR3 bases: TGTGCCAGCAGCTTAGGCGTCCTAGCGGGGGGGTGGAATGAGCAGTTCTTC. It codes for CASSLGVLAGGWNEQFF.

The CDR3 region has the DNA TGTGCCAGTATAGGAGCCGACCCCCCAACTGAAGCTTTCTTT. Encoded protein: CASIGADPPTEAFF. The chain employs TRBV19 and TRBJ1-1; D is unclear. The CDR3 sequence is 14 residues long. CDR1 LNHDA and CDR2 SQIVND come from the germline V gene (reference sequence). Trimming removed 7 bases at V and 5 bases at J, with 17 bases between.

The chain joins TRBV12-3 or TRBV12-4 to TRBJ2-3; D is unresolved. V lost 7 bases to trimming and J lost 1 base, with 15 bases between them. The CDR3 spans 15 residues. CDR3: CASTTGPGRTDTQYF. The CDR3 DNA follows: TGTGCCAGCACCACCGGCCCCGGTCGCACAGATACGCAGTATTTT.

J is TRBJ2-7 and V is TRBV7-9; a possible D gene is TRBD1 (6 bases). Germline V lookup: CDR1 SEHNR, CDR2 FQNEAQ (reference sequence). V shed 3 bases and J shed 2 bases, with 11 bases lying between them. CDR3 length: 14 residues. Here the CDR3 DNA reads TGTGCCAGCAGCTTTGGACAGCGAGCCTACGAGCAGTACTTC. Translating gives CASSFGQRAYEQYF.